Listed here are 30 T cell receptor beta chains from one sample, sequenced in a study of cytomegalovirus exposure and HLA in healthy donors. The method was immunoSEQ multiplex PCR; TCRdb's version includes in-frame clones alone and lacks a portion of them. The repertoire has some 200,000 clones, roughly 88% of them found once; the top ten carry around 15%. The sample comprised PBMCs. These receptors originate from a woman in her 30s in good health and CMV-seropositive.

V usage is TRBV5-1 and J usage is TRBJ1-2; 8 nucleotides align to TRBD1. The CDR3 is 17 amino acids. CDR1 is SGHRS and CDR2 is YFSETQ in the germline V gene. V trimming: 4 bases; J trimming: 10 bases; junction bases outside the gene matches: 21. CDR3 amino acids: CASSPIKGQAPRDDYTF. Here the CDR3 DNA reads TGCGCCAGCAGCCCGATTAAGGGACAGGCCCCCCGGGATGACTACACCTTC.

The chain joins TRBV6-6 to TRBJ1-5, with no clear D. The V gene's germline CDR1 is MNHNY and CDR2 SVGAGI (reference sequence). There are 13 residues in the CDR3. Trimming shortened V by 3 bases and J by 7 bases, and 10 bases separated the two germline ends. CDR3 nucleotides: TGTGCCAGCAGTTATCCCACAGACCAGCCCCAGCATTTT. This sequence encodes CASSYPTDQPQHF.

Here the CDR3 DNA reads TGTGCCAGCAGCCCACCCGGGACAGGGAGGGCCGGGGAGCTGTTTTTT. It encodes CASSPPGTGRAGELFF. The chain couples TRBV9 to TRBJ2-2; 9 positions agree with TRBD1. Germline lookup yields CDR1 SGDLS and CDR2 YYNGEE. The ends lost 4 bases at V and 6 bases at J; junction bases unmatched: 10. CDR3 length: 16 residues.

The chain carries TRBV28 and TRBJ1-3; no reliable D call. Germline CDR1 is MDHEN and CDR2 is SYDVKM. Trimming removed 2 bases from V and 3 bases from J, with 11 bases in between. This CDR3 is 15 amino acids long. As DNA, the CDR3 is TGTGCCAGCAGTTTAATAAGAGTAGATGGAAACACCATATATTTT. This sequence encodes CASSLIRVDGNTIYF.

The chain combines TRBV7-3 with TRBJ2-1, with D possibly being TRBD2 (5 bases). The CDR3 covers 14 residues. The ends were cut back, 0 bases at V and 8 bases at J, with 11 bases in the middle. Germline V gives CDR1 SGHTA, CDR2 FQGTGA. The CDR3 sequence: CASSLTVLAHEQFF. The CDR3 DNA reads as TGTGCCAGCAGCTTAACGGTCCTAGCCCATGAGCAGTTCTTC.

The chain links TRBV6-1 to TRBJ2-4; tentatively, D is TRBD1 (7 bases). Between the trimmed V and J ends, which lost 2 bases and 3 bases, there was a span of 14 bases. This CDR3 region has 16 residues. The germline V gene encodes CDR1 MNHNS and CDR2 SASEGT. CDR3 sequence: CASSELAGGSKNIQYF. The CDR3, as DNA: TGTGCCAGCAGTGAACTCGCAGGGGGGAGCAAAAACATTCAGTACTTC.

This chain connects TRBV13 to TRBJ2-1; 8 nucleotides align to TRBD2. This CDR3 comprises 16 residues. V shed 5 bases, J shed 3 bases, and the junction held 9 bases outside the gene matches. Germline CDR1 and CDR2: PRHDT and FYEKMQ (reference sequence). CDR3 coding DNA: TGTGCCAGCAGCATCAATAGCGGGAATCTCTACAATGAGCAGTTCTTC. Protein: CASSINSGNLYNEQFF.

This chain connects TRBV7-9 to TRBJ2-5; 9 nucleotides align to TRBD1. Germline CDR1 SEHNR, CDR2 FQNEAQ (reference sequence). V was clipped by 5 bases and J by 1 base; unmatched bases: 11. The CDR3 covers 17 residues. In nucleotides, the CDR3 is TGTGCCAGCAGCATTACCGGGACAGGGAAAGGCCAAGAGACCCAGTACTTC. Translating gives CASSITGTGKGQETQYF. Filled out from reference TRBV7-9 and TRBJ2-5, the complete variable domain reads DTGVSQNPRHKITKRGQNVTFRCDPISEHNRLYWYRQTLGQGPEFLTYFQNEAQLEKSRLLSDRFSAERPKGSFSTLEIQRTEQGDSAMYLCASSITGTGKGQETQYFGPGTRLLVL.

This clone is a singleton in its sample. The chain has TRBV28 and TRBJ2-3, with D possibly TRBD2 on 5 matching bases. The germline V gene has CDR1 MDHEN and CDR2 SYDVKM. This CDR3 contains 19 residues. V shed 5 bases and J shed 0 bases, with 24 bases lying between them. The CDR3 DNA follows: TGTGCCAGCAGTGTCCTTACCACCGGACTTAAAAAAAGCACAGATACGCAGTATTTT. Translation gives CASSVLTTGLKKSTDTQYF.

The table lists this clone with a few counts. Written as DNA, the CDR3 is TGTGCCAGCAGTTCAGGGAGGGGGACTAATGAAAAACTGTTTTTT. Translated: CASSSGRGTNEKLFF. The chain has TRBV2 and TRBJ1-4; D possibly corresponds to TRBD1 (6 bases). CDR1 is SNHLY and CDR2 is FYNNEI in the germline V gene. Trimming removed 5 bases at V and 2 bases at J, with 12 bases between. The CDR3 spans 15 residues.

This rearrangement joins TRBV5-8 to TRBJ1-1; 9 bases align to TRBD1. CDR1 is SGHTS and CDR2 is YDEGEE in the germline V gene. The V segment lost 4 bases and the J segment 11 bases; nucleotides outside the gene matches: 6. CDR3 length: 12 residues. Here the CDR3 reads CASSLRTGAAFF. In DNA form, the CDR3 reads TGTGCCAGCAGCCTAAGGACAGGGGCGGCTTTCTTT.

The CDR3 DNA follows: TGTGCCACCATGGAGACAGGGGATGTAGCTTTCTTT. Translation: CATMETGDVAFF. The chain has TRBV15 and TRBJ1-1; TRBD1 aligns across 8 bases. This CDR3 is built from 12 residues. From germline, CDR1 is LNHNV and CDR2 YYDKDF (reference sequence). V lost 7 bases to trimming and J lost 10 bases; unmatched junction nucleotides: 8.

The CDR3 DNA reads TGTGCCAGCAGTTTTTCCGACAGAATAAGAACTTTTGGCTACACCTTC. Amino acid sequence: CASSFSDRIRTFGYTF. The J gene is TRBJ1-2, the V gene TRBV27, with D perhaps matching TRBD1 (5 bases). V lost 3 bases and J lost 7, with 21 bases in between. The CDR3 consists of 16 residues. Germline-derived CDR1 and CDR2 are MNHEY and SMNVEV (reference sequence).

The CDR3 DNA reads TGTGCCAGCAGCAAAGGATGTGATAGCCCAGATACGCAGTATTTT. It is translated as CASSKGCDSPDTQYF. This chain uses TRBV21-1 with TRBJ2-3; TRBD2, the table's D call, was not compared with the DNA. TRBV21-1 is given as a pseudogene. The length of the CDR3 is 15 residues.

V usage is TRBV9 and J usage is TRBJ2-1, with D perhaps TRBD1 (5 bases). V lost 1 base to trimming and J lost 1 base, with 9 bases between them. CDR1 is SGDLS, CDR2 YYNGEE, per germline. This CDR3 region has 15 residues. The CDR3 DNA sequence: TGTGCCAGCAGCGTATTAGCAGGGTCCTACAATGAGCAGTTCTTC. This sequence encodes CASSVLAGSYNEQFF.

The V call is TRBV15, the J call TRBJ1-4; TRBD1 matches 7 bases. CDR3 length: 15 residues. In germline, CDR1 is LNHNV, CDR2 YYDKDF (reference sequence). Trimming at V came to 4 bases and at J to 5 bases, leaving 7 bases not matched to a gene. CDR3: CATSTRQGPNEKLFF. CDR3 sequence (DNA): TGTGCCACCAGCACTAGACAGGGACCGAATGAAAAACTGTTTTTT. Supplemented by reference TRBV15 and TRBJ1-4, the full variable domain reads DAMVIQNPRYQVTQFGKPVTLSCSQTLNHNVMYWYQQKSSQAPKLLFHYYDKDFNNEADTPDNFQSRRPNTSFCFLDIRSPGLGDTAMYLCATSTRQGPNEKLFFGSGTQLSVL.

The chain is built from TRBV6-5 and TRBJ2-7, with TRBD1 matching 11 bases. Germline trimming cut 6 bases from V and 6 bases from J; bases unmatched to any gene: 10. CDR3 length: 15 residues. From germline, CDR1 is MNHEY and CDR2 SVGAGI. The CDR3 DNA is TGTGCCAGCAGGGGGGGACAGGGGGGCATCCCCGAGCAGTACTTC. Translated: CASRGGQGGIPEQYF.

The chain has TRBV6-6 and TRBJ2-2, with 9 bases identical to TRBD1. Germline values: CDR1 MNHNY, CDR2 SVGAGI (reference sequence). The V and J ends lost 0 bases and 7 bases, in that order; junction bases with no gene match: 0. There are 14 residues in the CDR3. The CDR3 loop reads CASSYSTGGGELFF. The CDR3 bases are TGTGCCAGCAGTTACTCGACAGGGGGCGGGGAGCTGTTTTTT.

This clone was counted many times. The DNA for the CDR3 is TGTGCCAGCAGTCCTTCGACAGGGTTCGGAAACACCATATATTTT. Its translation is CASSPSTGFGNTIYF. The genes are TRBV6-5 and TRBJ1-3; the match to TRBD1 covers 7 bases. The CDR3 runs 15 residues. CDR1 is MNHEY and CDR2 is SVGAGI in the germline V gene. The V gene end was trimmed by 5 bases and the J gene end by 4 bases; junction bases not matched to a gene: 8.

This clone was observed a few times. The CDR3 loop reads CASRRTITMDEQYF. The CDR3 DNA follows: TGTGCCAGCAGGCGGACAATCACTATGGACGAGCAGTACTTC. J is TRBJ2-7 and V is TRBV2; possibly TRBD1 for D (5 bases). Trimming took off 6 bases at V and 5 bases at J, with 17 bases between the two ends. There are 14 residues in the CDR3. From germline, CDR1 is SNHLY and CDR2 FYNNEI.

The V call is TRBV28, the J call TRBJ1-5; D is possibly TRBD1 (6 bases). Germline assignment: CDR1 MDHEN and CDR2 SYDVKM. The ends were cut back, 6 bases at V and 0 bases at J, with 24 bases in the middle. The CDR3 is 19 residues long. The CDR3 is CASSSEPGALLYSNQPQHF. The CDR3 bases are TGTGCCAGCAGCTCCGAGCCAGGGGCTCTCCTTTATAGCAATCAGCCCCAGCATTTT.

This clone was recorded a few times. The chain couples TRBV10-3 to TRBJ2-1; TRBD2 matches at 11 bases. Germline values: CDR1 ENHRY, CDR2 SYGVKD. J gave up 7 bases and V 10 bases, and 9 bases lay outside the gene matches. The length of the CDR3 is 14 residues. CDR3 sequence: CATGVAGGPNEQFF. The CDR3 region has the DNA TGTGCCACCGGCGTAGCGGGAGGGCCAAATGAGCAGTTCTTC.

This clone was observed once. This sequence joins TRBV29-1 and TRBJ1-2, with D maybe TRBD1 (5 bases). Germline assignment: CDR1 SQVTM and CDR2 ANQGSEA. V lost 7 bases and J 5 bases, leaving 14 bases between the germline ends. This CDR3 contains 12 residues. CDR3 protein: CSALAGPYGYTF. CDR3 in DNA: TGCAGCGCTCTGGCAGGGCCGTATGGCTACACCTTC.

This clone was observed a few times. The sample has other DNA sequences that encode this CDR3 too. The rearrangement joins TRBV14 to TRBJ1-5; D gene unclear. The CDR3 has 13 amino acids. The germline V gene has CDR1 SGHDN and CDR2 FVKESK. Trimming stripped 1 base from V and 5 bases from J, with 6 bases between. CDR3 sequence reads: CASSQGGDQPQHF. CDR3 sequence (DNA): TGTGCCAGCAGCCAAGGAGGAGATCAGCCCCAGCATTTT.

The gene calls are TRBV5-1 and TRBJ2-6; 7 bases map to TRBD1. J lost 0 bases, V lost 4 bases, and 10 bases had no gene match. Germline lookup yields CDR1 SGHRS and CDR2 YFSETQ. CDR3 size: 18 residues. The CDR3 reads CASSPEGQRISGANVLTF. The CDR3 DNA is TGCGCCAGCAGCCCCGAGGGACAGCGGATCTCTGGGGCCAACGTCCTGACTTTC.

This rearrangement joins TRBV7-2 to TRBJ2-3; TRBD2 matches 8 bases. J was trimmed by 4 bases and V by 1 base; bases with no gene match: 10. Germline V gene sequence: CDR1 SGHTA, CDR2 FQGNSA. The CDR3 length is 17 residues. CDR3 in DNA: TGTGCCAGCAGCTTAGTCTCCAGCGGGAGTTATTCAGATACGCAGTATTTT. Protein product: CASSLVSSGSYSDTQYF.

The CDR3 reads CAGSMSVETQYF. CDR3 nucleotide sequence: TGTGCCGGCTCTATGAGCGTAGAGACCCAGTACTTC. This chain links TRBV2 with TRBJ2-5; D not certain. The length of the CDR3 is 12 residues. Germline-derived CDR1 and CDR2 are SNHLY and FYNNEI. V dropped 11 bases and J dropped 4 bases, with 14 bases sitting between them.

The CDR3 coding sequence is TGTGCCAGCAGTGAAGAACTAGCGGGAGGGCCAGTCGGGGAGCTGTTTTTT. Protein: CASSEELAGGPVGELFF. V is TRBV6-1 and J is TRBJ2-2; TRBD2 aligns across 13 bases. V lost 1 base to trimming and J lost 7 bases; unmatched junction nucleotides: 6. Germline CDR1 and CDR2: MNHNS and SASEGT. The length of the CDR3 is 17 residues.

The chain links TRBV5-4 to TRBJ2-5; 7 bases align to TRBD2. The length of the CDR3 is 15 residues. From germline, CDR1 is SGHNT and CDR2 YYREEE (reference sequence). V was clipped by 2 bases and J by 2 bases; unmatched bases: 6. CDR3 region: CASSFDTSVQETQYF. CDR3 sequence (DNA): TGTGCCAGCAGCTTCGACACTAGCGTACAAGAGACCCAGTACTTC.

This clone was seen only once. This chain joins TRBV6-1 and TRBJ2-1; perhaps TRBD1 as D (7 bases). Germline V gives CDR1 MNHNS, CDR2 SASEGT. Trimming left V 6 bases short and J 0 bases short, with 12 bases between. CDR3 length equals 15 residues. The CDR3 here is CASRRDRASYNEQFF. The CDR3 bases are TGTGCCAGCAGGCGGGACAGAGCCTCCTACAATGAGCAGTTCTTC.